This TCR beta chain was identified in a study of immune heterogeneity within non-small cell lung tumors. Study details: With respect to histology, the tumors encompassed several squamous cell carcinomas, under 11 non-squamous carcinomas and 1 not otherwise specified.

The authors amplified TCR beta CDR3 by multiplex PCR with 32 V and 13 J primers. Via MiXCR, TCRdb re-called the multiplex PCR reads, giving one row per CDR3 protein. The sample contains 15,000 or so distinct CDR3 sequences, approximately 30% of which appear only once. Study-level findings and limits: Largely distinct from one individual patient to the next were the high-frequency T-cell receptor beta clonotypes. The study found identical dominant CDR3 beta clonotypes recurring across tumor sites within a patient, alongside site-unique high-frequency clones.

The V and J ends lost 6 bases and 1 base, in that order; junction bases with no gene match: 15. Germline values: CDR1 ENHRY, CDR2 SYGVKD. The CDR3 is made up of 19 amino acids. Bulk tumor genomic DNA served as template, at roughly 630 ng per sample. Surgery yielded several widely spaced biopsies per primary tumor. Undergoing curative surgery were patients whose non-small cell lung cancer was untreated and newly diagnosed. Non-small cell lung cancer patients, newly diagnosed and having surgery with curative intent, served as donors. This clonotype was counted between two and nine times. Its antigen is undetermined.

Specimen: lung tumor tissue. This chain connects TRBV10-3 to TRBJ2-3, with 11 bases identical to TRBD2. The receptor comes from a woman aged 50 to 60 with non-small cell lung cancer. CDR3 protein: CAIRYHNSSGGIGTDTQYF. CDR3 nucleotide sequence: TGTGCCATCAGGTATCATAACTCTAGCGGGGGGATCGGCACAGATACGCAGTATTTT.